These T cell receptor beta chains were read from a single sample in a study of T cell responses to AZD1222 COVID-19 vaccine. Repertoires were generated with immunoSEQ multiplex PCR, while TCRdb's copy carries only in-frame clones and drops some. The sample has 130,000 or so clones; about nine tenths are singletons. The sequencing here drew on peripheral blood, taken on day 0 of AZD1222 vaccination. The receptor set was obtained from an adult in good health. CDR3s include the opening cysteine and the closing phenylalanine or tryptophan. The D gene is left open where the match is weak. Size is stated for part of the rows, as once, few or many counts, or as a class when the clone is expanded.

TRBV2	TRBJ2-2	NA	NA	CASNPGTGELFF	TGTGCCAGCAACCCGGGGACCGGGGAGCTGTTTTTT
TRBV5-1	TRBJ2-7	NA	TRBD2	CASSPDGTSVYEQYF	TGCGCCAGCAGCCCGGATGGGACTAGCGTTTACGAGCAGTACTTC
TRBV10-2	TRBJ2-3	NA	NA	CASRGLADTQYF	TGCGCCAGCAGGGGCCTGGCAGATACGCAGTATTTT
TRBV12-3/TRBV12-4	TRBJ1-1	NA	TRBD1	CASSPTGGSEAFF	TGTGCCAGCAGCCCAACAGGGGGCTCTGAAGCTTTCTTT
TRBV30	TRBJ1-3	NA	NA	CAVSLWGGARNTIYF	TGTGCCGTTTCCCTTTGGGGGGGGGCGCGAAACACCATATATTTT
TRBV28	TRBJ1-6	NA	NA	CASNLWAALSSYNSPLHF	TGTGCCAGCAATCTATGGGCGGCCCTGAGCTCCTATAATTCACCCCTCCACTTT
TRBV6-2/TRBV6-3	TRBJ1-3	NA	NA	CASSDRSLSSGNTIYF	TGTGCCAGCAGTGACCGATCACTCAGCTCTGGAAACACCATATATTTT
TRBV5-1	TRBJ2-1	NA	NA	CASSFHNEQFF	TGCGCCAGCAGCTTCCACAATGAGCAGTTCTTC
TRBV7-8	TRBJ1-3	NA	TRBD1	CASSRGQGLSGNTIYF	TGTGCCAGCAGCCGGGGACAGGGCCTCTCTGGAAACACCATATATTTT
TRBV7-9	TRBJ2-7	NA	TRBD1	CASSPSRDSSYEQYF	TGTGCCAGCAGCCCCTCTCGGGACAGCTCCTACGAGCAGTACTTC
TRBV27	TRBJ1-5	NA	NA	CASSYASFNQPQHF	TGTGCCAGCAGTTACGCCAGTTTCAATCAGCCCCAGCATTTT
TRBV20-1	TRBJ1-5	NA	NA	CSARGNQPQHF	TGCAGTGCTAGGGGTAATCAGCCCCAGCATTTT
TRBV7-2	TRBJ1-2	NA	NA	CASSRLIDNYGYTF	TGTGCCAGCAGCCGTTTAATCGACAACTATGGCTACACCTTC
TRBV18	TRBJ1-1	NA	NA	CASSPSVTEAFF	TGTGCCAGCTCACCTTCCGTCACTGAAGCTTTCTTT
TRBV6-4	TRBJ1-1	NA	NA	CASSESGAGEAFF	TGTGCCAGCAGTGAATCTGGGGCGGGTGAAGCTTTCTTT
TRBV7-9	TRBJ1-2	NA	NA	CASSLGAGDGYTF	TGTGCCAGCAGCTTAGGGGCAGGGGATGGCTACACCTTC
TRBV9	TRBJ2-3	NA	NA	CASSGSGLSTDTQYF	TGTGCCAGCAGCGGGTCCGGGTTGTCCACAGATACGCAGTATTTT
TRBV28	TRBJ1-4	NA	NA	CASTATNEKLFF	TGTGCCAGTACGGCAACTAATGAAAAACTGTTTTTT
TRBV6-2/TRBV6-3	TRBJ2-5	NA	NA	CASSQPTPETQYF	TGTGCCAGCAGTCAGCCTACTCCGGAGACCCAGTACTTC
TRBV19	TRBJ1-5	NA	NA	CASSTSSGQYSNQPQHF	TGTGCCAGTAGTACAAGTTCCGGACAGTATAGCAATCAGCCCCAGCATTTT
TRBV12-3/TRBV12-4	TRBJ1-1	NA	NA	CASRMTGNTEAFF	TGTGCCAGCAGAATGACAGGGAACACTGAAGCTTTCTTT
TRBV7-9	TRBJ2-5	NA	NA	CASSLGLFDQETQYF	TGTGCCAGCAGCTTAGGACTCTTCGACCAAGAGACCCAGTACTTC
TRBV6-5	TRBJ1-1	NA	NA	CASSYSLGLAEAFF	TGTGCCAGCAGTTACTCGCTAGGGCTGGCTGAAGCTTTCTTT
TRBV30	TRBJ1-2	once	TRBD1	CAWKISGQGNYGYTF	TGTGCCTGGAAAATCTCGGGACAGGGGAACTATGGCTACACCTTC
TRBV7-7	TRBJ2-1	NA	TRBD2	CASSLSPAGGLHEQFF	TGTGCTAGCAGCCTCTCCCCGGCGGGGGGCCTCCATGAGCAGTTCTTC
TRBV7-3	TRBJ1-3	NA	TRBD1	CASSLDRENTIYF	TGTGCCAGCAGCCTCGACAGGGAAAACACCATATATTTT
TRBV7-9	TRBJ1-1	NA	NA	CASSYVSGLNTEAFF	TGTGCCAGCAGCTATGTATCCGGGCTGAACACTGAAGCTTTCTTT
TRBV4-3	TRBJ2-7	NA	TRBD1	CASRRDRGSSEQYF	TGCGCCAGCCGCAGGGACAGGGGGTCTTCCGAGCAGTACTTC
TRBV27	TRBJ1-2	few	NA	CASSLAHGGYGYTF	TGTGCCAGCAGTTTGGCTCACGGAGGCTATGGCTACACCTTC
TRBV6-5	TRBJ2-1	few	NA	CASSLETVTYNEQFF	TGTGCCAGCAGTCTGGAGACGGTCACCTACAATGAGCAGTTCTTC
TRBV6-1	TRBJ2-2	NA	NA	CASSELSGSTGELFF	TGTGCCAGCAGTGAATTGTCAGGGTCCACCGGGGAGCTGTTTTTT
TRBV30	TRBJ1-5	once	NA	CAWRQQGGNQPQHF	TGTGCCTGGAGGCAACAGGGAGGCAATCAGCCCCAGCATTTT
TRBV7-2	TRBJ2-2	NA	TRBD1	CASSLGTGGVGELFF	TGTGCCAGCAGCTTAGGGACAGGGGGTGTCGGGGAGCTGTTTTTT
TRBV5-1	TRBJ2-5	NA	NA	CASSLQETQYF	TGCGCCAGCAGCCTCCAAGAGACCCAGTACTTC
TRBV5-4	TRBJ1-4	NA	NA	CASSLDGATNEKLFF	TGTGCCAGCAGCTTAGATGGAGCAACTAATGAAAAACTGTTTTTT
TRBV4-3	TRBJ1-1	medium-sized	NA	CASSQDSSPRNTEAFF	TGCGCCAGCAGCCAAGATTCGTCCCCTAGGAACACTGAAGCTTTCTTT
TRBV4-3	TRBJ2-2	NA	TRBD1	CASSQEVGTVRALFF	TGCGCCAGCAGCCAAGAAGTGGGGACAGTTCGGGCGCTGTTTTTT
TRBV27	TRBJ1-3	NA	NA	CASSPTVSVRNTIYF	TGTGCCAGCAGTCCGACAGTTTCGGTCCGAAACACCATATATTTT
TRBV28	TRBJ1-5	NA	NA	CASSLKGQPQHF	TGTGCCAGCAGTTTGAAGGGCCAGCCCCAGCATTTT
TRBV7-9	TRBJ2-3	NA	NA	CASSLSGDQDTQYF	TGTGCCAGCAGCTTATCGGGGGACCAAGATACGCAGTATTTT
TRBV19	TRBJ2-1	NA	TRBD2	CASSGRLAGGNEQFF	TGTGCCAGTAGTGGAAGACTAGCGGGGGGCAATGAGCAGTTCTTC
TRBV28	TRBJ2-1	once	TRBD2	CASSLPAGNYNEQFF	TGTGCCAGCAGCCTCCCAGCGGGGAACTACAATGAGCAGTTCTTC
TRBV6-2/TRBV6-3	TRBJ1-2	NA	NA	CASSSDGNYGYTF	TGTGCCAGCAGTTCGGACGGTAACTATGGCTACACCTTC
TRBV6-5	TRBJ1-2	NA	TRBD1	CASREAGGGGYGYTF	TGTGCCAGCAGGGAGGCAGGGGGCGGCGGCTATGGCTACACCTTC
TRBV5-1	TRBJ2-7	NA	NA	CASSLTTSSYEQYF	TGCGCCAGCAGCCTGACAACTAGCTCCTACGAGCAGTACTTC